The TCR beta chain under discussion was sequenced for a study of blood T cell repertoires in COVID-19. The authors' processing: Amplification of reference gene primers provided the estimated nucleated cell counts. Sequencing used immunoSEQ multiplex PCR; TCRdb keeps in-frame clones, though not all of them. For V, J and clone size, that table is used; D and trimming come from the DNA. The sample lists around 200,000 clones; under 90% were seen once. This CDR3 comprises 15 residues. Germline CDR1 SGHAT, CDR2 FQNNGV. V lost 5 bases and J lost 2, with 13 bases in between. Material: peripheral blood. The rearrangement joins TRBV11-2 to TRBJ2-1; a possible D gene is TRBD2 (6 bases). This receptor was identified in a woman aged 40 to 50 with active or convalescent COVID-19. For the CDR3, the DNA is TGTGCCAGCAGCCTTACGGGGAGGACCTACAATGAGCAGTTCTTC. It translates to CASSLTGRTYNEQFF.